The subject of this entry is one T cell receptor (beta chain). The data derive from a study of PD-L1 blockade in urothelial cancer. Study-level information: Prior regimens of chemotherapy numbered 0 to 3 per patient.

This table comes from immunoSEQ multiplex PCR, and its TCRdb copy is limited to in-frame clones, with some not included. The table records about 52,000 clones, roughly four fifths of them present only once. Described time point: pretreatment peripheral blood. Trimming cost V 3 bases and J 6 bases; bases outside gene matches: 8. The germline CDR1 and CDR2 sequences are SGHRS and YFSETQ. CDR3 size: 15 residues. The TCR originated in a man aged 65 to 85 with urothelial cancer. The chain joins TRBV5-1 to TRBJ2-3; 9 positions agree with TRBD1. The source was PBMCs, collected around atezolizumab (anti-PD-L1) treatment. CDR3 nucleotide sequence: TGCGCCAGCAGCTCACAGGGGGCTCCCCGGGATACGCAGTATTTT. Translation gives CASSSQGAPRDTQYF.